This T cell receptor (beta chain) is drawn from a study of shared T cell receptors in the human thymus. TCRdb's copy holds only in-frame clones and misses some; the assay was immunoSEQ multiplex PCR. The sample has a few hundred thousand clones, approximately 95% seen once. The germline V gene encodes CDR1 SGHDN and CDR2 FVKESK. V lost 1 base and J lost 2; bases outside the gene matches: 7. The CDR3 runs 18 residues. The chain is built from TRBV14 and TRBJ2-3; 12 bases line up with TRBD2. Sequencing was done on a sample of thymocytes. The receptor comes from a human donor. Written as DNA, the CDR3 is TGTGCCAGCAGCCAAGTGGCGACTAGCGGGAGAATCACAGATACGCAGTATTTT. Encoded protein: CASSQVATSGRITDTQYF.